Below, 32 T cell receptor beta chains from the same sample are listed, as sequenced in a study of monozygotic twins with inflammatory bowel disease. Following a re-call of the 5' RACE reads, TCRdb has one entry per CDR3 protein and lacks DNA. The sample has some 150,000 distinct CDR3 sequences. Sequencing was done on a sample of blood. These receptors were obtained from a human donor with ulcerative colitis or Crohn's disease, or a healthy co-twin of an affected twin (not recorded which).

The chain links TRBV7-2 to TRBJ2-5; TCRdb's D call, TRBD1, is unchecked because there is no DNA. The CDR3 length is 15 residues. CDR1 SGHTA and CDR2 FQGNSA come from the germline V gene. The CDR3 here is CASSFDRTTQETQYF.

The chain carries TRBV5-1 and TRBJ1-2. CDR1 is SGHRS, CDR2 YFSETQ, per germline. This CDR3 spans 13 amino acids. CDR3 residues: CASSGDVNYGYTF.

This sequence joins TRBV20-1 and TRBJ2-5; TCRdb calls TRBD1, which cannot be checked without DNA. Germline loops: CDR1 DFQATT, CDR2 SNEGSKA (reference sequence). This CDR3 spans 13 amino acids. CDR3 sequence: CSARGGWGETQYF.

This chain's CDR3 is CSARERLQGSFQPQHF. The V gene is TRBV20-1, the J gene TRBJ1-5; TCRdb reports TRBD1, a call that lacks DNA to check it against. CDR3 length: 16 amino acids. Germline loops: CDR1 DFQATT, CDR2 SNEGSKA (reference sequence).

The chain recombines TRBV5-8 with TRBJ2-3; absent DNA, TCRdb's TRBD1 call cannot be checked. Germline V lookup: CDR1 SGHTS, CDR2 YDEGEE. The CDR3 contains 15 residues. The CDR3: CASQLAGPGTDTQYF.

The V call is TRBV27, the J call TRBJ2-1; lacking DNA, the TRBD1 call made by TCRdb goes unchecked. Germline CDR1 and CDR2: MNHEY and SMNVEV (reference sequence). This CDR3 spans 15 amino acids. This CDR3 reads CASSLTWGGLTEQFF.

The V gene is TRBV12-3 or TRBV12-4, the J gene TRBJ2-7; no DNA is available, so the TRBD1 call from TCRdb remains unchecked. The CDR3 contains 15 residues. The CDR3 is CASSANRGVSYEQYF.

J is TRBJ2-2 and V is TRBV11-2; TCRdb lists TRBD1, though no DNA is available to test this call. The CDR3 loop spans 14 amino acids. Looked up from germline, CDR1 is SGHAT and CDR2 is FQNNGV. The CDR3 region is CASRAGRNTGELFF.

J is TRBJ2-2 and V is TRBV5-4. Germline CDR1 reads SGHNT; CDR2 reads YYREEE (reference sequence). This CDR3 is built from 15 residues. The chain's CDR3 is CASSSQVALTGELFF.

The chain's CDR3 is CASSSTWTGGGAFF. V gene TRBV5-5 combines with J gene TRBJ1-1; TCRdb's assignment of TRBD1 cannot be checked, as there is no DNA. The CDR3 is 14 amino acids. The V gene's germline CDR1 is SGHKS and CDR2 YYEKEE (reference sequence).

The chain uses TRBV11-3 and TRBJ2-3. CDR3 size: 13 residues. Germline CDR1 SGHNT, CDR2 YENEEA. CDR3 in amino acids: CASSQQRTDTQYF.

The chain joins TRBV19 to TRBJ2-7; lacking DNA, the TRBD1 call made by TCRdb goes unchecked. Germline V gene lookup returns CDR1 LNHDA and CDR2 SQIVND (reference sequence). The CDR3 is 15 amino acids. The CDR3 sequence: CASSIAGTGLYEQYF. The entire variable domain, with the rest obtained from reference TRBV19 and TRBJ2-7, is as follows: DGGITQSPKYLFRKEGQNVTLSCEQNLNHDAMYWYRQDPGQGLRLIYYSQIVNDFQKGDIAEGYSVSREKKESFPLTVTSAQKNPTAFYLCASSIAGTGLYEQYFGPGTRLTVT.

V and J are TRBV7-2 and TRBJ2-2; as DNA is missing, the TRBD2 call by TCRdb cannot be tested. This CDR3 region has 16 residues. Germline CDR1 SGHTA, CDR2 FQGNSA. The CDR3 sequence: CASSFPSGPNTGELFF.

The CDR3 reads CASSLREGQETQYF. This chain joins TRBV7-8 and TRBJ2-5; TCRdb selects TRBD2, and the lack of DNA leaves this call unchecked. The CDR3 is 14 residues long. Germline V gene lookup returns CDR1 SGHVS and CDR2 FQNEAQ.

This chain joins TRBV7-2 and TRBJ2-3; TCRdb gives TRBD2 as the D gene, but with no DNA this cannot be confirmed. In germline, CDR1 is SGHTA, CDR2 FQGNSA. CDR3 length: 16 amino acids. The CDR3 sequence is CASSLAGLAVGDTQYF. The full variable domain, with the rest looked up from reference TRBV7-2 and TRBJ2-3, is GAGVSQSPSNKVTEKGKDVELRCDPISGHTALYWYRQSLGQGLEFLIYFQGNSAPDKSGLPSDRFSAERTGGSVSTLTIQRTQQEDSAVYLCASSLAGLAVGDTQYFGPGTRLTVL.

This chain joins TRBV7-8 and TRBJ2-3; TCRdb reports TRBD2, a call that lacks DNA to check it against. Germline V lookup: CDR1 SGHVS, CDR2 FQNEAQ. The CDR3 length is 18 residues. CDR3 residues: CASSSGPGLAGFTDTQYF.

The J gene is TRBJ1-5, the V gene TRBV4-1. The CDR3 totals 19 residues. From germline, CDR1 is MGHRA and CDR2 YSYEKL. The CDR3 sequence is CASSQDSWENRYSNQPQHF.

The genes are TRBV7-3 and TRBJ2-2; TCRdb designates TRBD2, a call that cannot be tested without DNA. This CDR3 contains 17 residues. Germline values: CDR1 SGHTA, CDR2 FQGTGA. CDR3 protein: CASSLNPPGANTGELFF.

The chain links TRBV7-9 to TRBJ2-7; TCRdb's D call, TRBD2, is unchecked because there is no DNA. CDR3 size: 13 residues. CDR1 and CDR2 from the germline V gene are SEHNR and FQNEAQ (reference sequence). This CDR3 reads CASGRGLASEQYF. The full variable domain, completed using reference TRBV7-9 and TRBJ2-7, is DTGVSQNPRHKITKRGQNVTFRCDPISEHNRLYWYRQTLGQGPEFLTYFQNEAQLEKSRLLSDRFSAERPKGSFSTLEIQRTEQGDSAMYLCASGRGLASEQYFGPGTRLTVT.

The V and J genes are TRBV20-1 and TRBJ2-7; TCRdb reports TRBD1, a call that lacks DNA to check it against. This CDR3 has 13 amino acids. The V gene's germline CDR1 is DFQATT and CDR2 SNEGSKA (reference sequence). The CDR3 reads CSAPPGGVYEQYF.

V is TRBV9 and J is TRBJ2-7; TCRdb indicates TRBD2, and absent DNA this call remains unverified. This CDR3 has 14 residues. CDR1 and CDR2 (germline): SGDLS, YYNGEE. The CDR3 reads CASSVEASGAAQYF. The entire variable domain, with the rest obtained from reference TRBV9 and TRBJ2-7, is as follows: DSGVTQTPKHLITATGQRVTLRCSPRSGDLSVYWYQQSLDQGLQFLIQYYNGEERAKGNILERFSAQQFPDLHSELNLSSLELGDSALYFCASSVEASGAAQYFGPGTRLTVT.

This chain connects TRBV11-1 to TRBJ2-2; TCRdb's D gene call, TRBD1, goes unchecked for lack of DNA. The CDR3 has 15 residues. Germline CDR1 and CDR2: SGHAT and FQDESV (reference sequence). CDR3 sequence reads: CASSYREGNTGELFF. The full variable domain, completed using reference TRBV11-1 and TRBJ2-2, is EAEVAQSPRYKITEKSQAVAFWCDPISGHATLYWYRQILGQGPELLVQFQDESVVDDSQLPKDRFSAERLKGVDSTLKIQPAELGDSAMYLCASSYREGNTGELFFGEGSRLTVL.

This rearrangement joins TRBV28 to TRBJ2-7; TCRdb selects TRBD1, and the lack of DNA leaves this call unchecked. Per germline, CDR1 MDHEN and CDR2 SYDVKM. The CDR3 consists of 16 residues. This CDR3 reads CASSYSPGTGSYEQYF.

J is TRBJ1-1 and V is TRBV7-3. Looked up from germline, CDR1 is SGHTA and CDR2 is FQGTGA. The CDR3 has 12 amino acids. The CDR3 is CASSLGGAPTFF.

The genes are TRBV5-5 and TRBJ1-5. This CDR3 has 16 amino acids. Germline CDR1 SGHKS, CDR2 YYEKEE (reference sequence). CDR3 sequence: CASSLFGDPSNQPQHF.

The chain couples TRBV5-1 to TRBJ2-7; TCRdb indicates TRBD1, and absent DNA this call remains unverified. Germline V gene data show CDR1 as SGHRS and CDR2 as YFSETQ. The CDR3 extends over 16 amino acids. CDR3 protein: CASSFEGTGGMDEQYF.

The rearrangement links TRBV14 to TRBJ2-4; TCRdb calls TRBD1, which cannot be checked without DNA. The CDR3 totals 15 residues. Germline V CDR1 and CDR2: SGHDN, FVKESK. The CDR3 here is CASSQRWAGRNIQYF.

The chain uses TRBV20-1 and TRBJ2-7. This CDR3 is built from 12 residues. Looked up from germline, CDR1 is DFQATT and CDR2 is SNEGSKA (reference sequence). The CDR3 protein is CSASPNSYEQYF.

The V and J genes are TRBV29-1 and TRBJ2-5; TCRdb lists TRBD1, though no DNA is available to test this call. This CDR3 region has 14 residues. The germline V gene encodes CDR1 SQVTM and CDR2 ANQGSEA. The CDR3 reads CSVVPLDSQETQYF.

This chain uses TRBV12-3 or TRBV12-4 with TRBJ2-3; checking the TCRdb D call of TRBD2 is not possible without DNA. The CDR3 loop spans 16 amino acids. Here the CDR3 reads CASTLGLAGVADTQYF.

The chain carries TRBV20-1 and TRBJ2-1; TCRdb indicates TRBD1, and absent DNA this call remains unverified. This CDR3 is 16 amino acids long. Germline V gives CDR1 DFQATT, CDR2 SNEGSKA (reference sequence). The CDR3 spells CSARDPGTVSYNEQFF.

CDR3 residues: CSAPSAAEAFF. This chain links TRBV20-1 with TRBJ1-1. Germline V gene lookup returns CDR1 DFQATT and CDR2 SNEGSKA (reference sequence). The CDR3 runs to 11 residues.